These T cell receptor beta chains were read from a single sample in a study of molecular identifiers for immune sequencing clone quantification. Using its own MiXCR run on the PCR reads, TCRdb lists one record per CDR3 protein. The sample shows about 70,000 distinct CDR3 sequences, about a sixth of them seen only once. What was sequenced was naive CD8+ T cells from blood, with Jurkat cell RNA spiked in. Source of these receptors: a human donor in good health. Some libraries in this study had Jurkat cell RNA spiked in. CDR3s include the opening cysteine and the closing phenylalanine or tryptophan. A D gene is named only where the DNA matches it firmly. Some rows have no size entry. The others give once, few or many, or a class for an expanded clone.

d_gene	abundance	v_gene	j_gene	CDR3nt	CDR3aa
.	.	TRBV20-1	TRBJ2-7	TGCAGTGCTACCCAACTTGGTGGTCTCAACTGCGAGCAGTACTTC	CSATQLGGLNCEQYF
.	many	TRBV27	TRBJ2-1	TGTGCCACCCGTGAGCGCTACAATGAGCAGTTCTTC	CATRERYNEQFF
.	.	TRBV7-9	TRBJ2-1	TGTGCCAGCAGCTTCCCAGGAGGGTCCAAGGGGCAGTTCTTC	CASSFPGGSKGQFF
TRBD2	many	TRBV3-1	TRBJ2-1	TGTGCCAGCAGCCTGGGACTAGCGGTAAACAATGAGCAGTTCTTC	CASSLGLAVNNEQFF
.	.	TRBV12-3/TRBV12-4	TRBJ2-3	TGTGCCAGCAGTTTGATGGTGACAGATACGCAGTATTTT	CASSLMVTDTQYF
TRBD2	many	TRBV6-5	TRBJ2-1	TGTGCCAGCAGAATAGCGGGAGGGCCGGGGAATGAGCAGTTCTTC	CASRIAGGPGNEQFF
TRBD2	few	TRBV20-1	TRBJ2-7	TGCAGTGCACGCGCCCCTCTTGGGACTAGAATTTCCCACGAGCAGTACTTC	CSARAPLGTRISHEQYF
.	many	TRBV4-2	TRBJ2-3	TGTGCCAGCAGCCAAGGCGATACGCAGTATTTT	CASSQGDTQYF
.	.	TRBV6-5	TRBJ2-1	TGTGCCAGCAGTTACGGCCTAGTTAGGTATGAGCAGTTCTTC	CASSYGLVRYEQFF
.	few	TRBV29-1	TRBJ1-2	TGCAGCGTTGTCGCGGACAATCACTATGGCTACACCTTC	CSVVADNHYGYTF
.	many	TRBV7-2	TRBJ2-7	TGTGCCAGCAGCTTAGGGCGGTCGGAGGGGTTCCACTACGAGCAGTACTTC	CASSLGRSEGFHYEQYF
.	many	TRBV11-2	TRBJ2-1	TGTGCCAGCAGCTTAGCCAGCAATGAGCAGTTCTTC	CASSLASNEQFF
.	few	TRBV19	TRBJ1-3	TGTGCCAGTAGTATTGGGGAGGCCTCTGGAAACACCATATATTTT	CASSIGEASGNTIYF
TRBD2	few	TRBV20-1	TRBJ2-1	TGCAGTGCTATCACCGCGGGGGATAACTACAATGAGCAGTTCTTC	CSAITAGDNYNEQFF
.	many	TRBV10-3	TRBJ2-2	TGTGCCATCAGTGAGTCCCCCGGGGAGCTGTTTTTT	CAISESPGELFF
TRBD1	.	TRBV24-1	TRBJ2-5	TGTGCCACCAGTGACATCCGGGACAGGACTCAAGAGACCCAGCACTTC	CATSDIRDRTQETQHF
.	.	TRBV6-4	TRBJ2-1	TGTGCCAGCAGTGATCCCGGCAAGGAGCAGTTCTTC	CASSDPGKEQFF
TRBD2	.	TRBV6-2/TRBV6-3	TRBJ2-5	TGTGCCAGCAGTTACCCTTTCGGGGCGGGAGGCTTCCAAGAGACCCAGTACTTC	CASSYPFGAGGFQETQYF
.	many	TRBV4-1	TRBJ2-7	TGCGCCAGCAGCCAAGACCGAGAGGGCCGTGGTGAGCAGTACTTC	CASSQDREGRGEQYF
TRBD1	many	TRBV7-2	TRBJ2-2	TGTGCCAGCAGCTTACCGGCGGCAGGGGGCAACACCGGGGAGCTGTTTTTT	CASSLPAAGGNTGELFF
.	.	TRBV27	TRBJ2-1	TGTGCCAGCAGTTTTGCAGCGGAGGGGTACAATAAGCAGTCCTTC	CASSFAAEGYNKQSF
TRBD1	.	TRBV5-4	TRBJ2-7	TGTGCCAGCAGCTTGGGCAGGGGGAACGAGCAGTACTTC	CASSLGRGNEQYF
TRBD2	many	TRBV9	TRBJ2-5	TGTGCCAGCAGTGGTAGCGGGAGGAGGCAAGAGACCCAGTACTTC	CASSGSGRRQETQYF
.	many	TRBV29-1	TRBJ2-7	TGCAGCGTTGGTGACGACCCCTACGAGCAGTACTTC	CSVGDDPYEQYF
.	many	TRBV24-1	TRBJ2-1	TGTGCCACCAGCTCCAGGGCAGGCGCCCTCTACAATGAGCAGTTCTTC	CATSSRAGALYNEQFF
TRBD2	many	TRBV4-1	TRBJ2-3	TGCGCCAGCAGCCAGGTCGGGAGGGGGTCAGATACGCAGTATTTT	CASSQVGRGSDTQYF
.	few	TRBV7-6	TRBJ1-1	TGTGCCAGCAGCATAGGACCGGGACAAATGAACACTGAAGCTTTCTTT	CASSIGPGQMNTEAFF
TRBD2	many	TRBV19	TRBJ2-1	TGTGCCAGTAGTCTTAGCGGGAGGGCCAGTCATGAGCAGTTCTTC	CASSLSGRASHEQFF
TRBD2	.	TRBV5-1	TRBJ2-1	TGCGCCAGCAGCTTGGCCGGTTGGCTAGCGGGAGTAGGCAATGAGCAGTTCTTC	CASSLAGWLAGVGNEQFF
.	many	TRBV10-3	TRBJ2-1	TGTGCCATCAGTGAGAGGGGGGGGCTTAGCGGACCCAATGAGCAGTTCTTC	CAISERGGLSGPNEQFF
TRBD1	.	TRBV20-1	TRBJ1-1	TGCAGTGCTAGAGACTCCGGGACAGGGTGGCCGAACACTGAAGCTTTCTTT	CSARDSGTGWPNTEAFF
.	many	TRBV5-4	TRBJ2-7	TGTGCCAGCAGCGGAGACTTGACCTCCTACGAGCAGTACTTC	CASSGDLTSYEQYF
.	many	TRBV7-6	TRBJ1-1	TGTGCCAGCAGCTTAGAAATGCGGGGTATGAACACTGAAGCTTTCTTT	CASSLEMRGMNTEAFF
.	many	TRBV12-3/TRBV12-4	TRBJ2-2	TGTGCCAGCAGTTTAGGGCGGGAGCTGTTTTTT	CASSLGRELFF
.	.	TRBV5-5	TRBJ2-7	TGTGCCAGCAGCTTGGCCATGGTCCCTACAGGAACCTACGAGCAGTACTTC	CASSLAMVPTGTYEQYF
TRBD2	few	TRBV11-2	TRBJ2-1	TGTGCCAGCAGCTTAGAACTAGCGGGAGGGAACAATGAGCAGTTCTTC	CASSLELAGGNNEQFF
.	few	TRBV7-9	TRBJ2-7	TGTGCCAGCAGCTCTGAAAAAAAATATCCCTACGAGCAGTACTTC	CASSSEKKYPYEQYF
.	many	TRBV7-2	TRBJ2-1	TGTGCCAGCAGGCCCCAGACTTGGGGCCTAAATGAGCAGTTCTTC	CASRPQTWGLNEQFF
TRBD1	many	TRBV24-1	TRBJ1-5	TGTGCCACGACTAGCCCGGGACAGGGGGAAAATCAGCCCCAGCATTTT	CATTSPGQGENQPQHF
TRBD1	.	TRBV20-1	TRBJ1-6	TGCAGTGCTAGAGAGACAGGGGGCTCCTATAATTCACCCCTCCACTTT	CSARETGGSYNSPLHF
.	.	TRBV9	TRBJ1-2	TGTGCCAGCAGCATCCCGTTGACAGGAATCTATGGCTACACCTTC	CASSIPLTGIYGYTF
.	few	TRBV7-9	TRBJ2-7	TGTGCCAGCAGCTGGGGAGACAGGTCGAACTACGAGCAGTACTTC	CASSWGDRSNYEQYF